The clone carrying this TCR beta chain has more than one count but fewer than ten. Its antigen is not identified. The V gene's germline CDR1 is LGHNA and CDR2 YNFKEQ. Germline trimming cut 0 bases from V and 6 bases from J; bases unmatched to any gene: 5. The CDR3 runs 17 residues. The source of the sample is a study of CD8 T cells in ankylosing spondylitis. Study-level results: A TCR beta motif of fewer than ten highly homologous variants seemed to mark ankylosing spondylitis blood. Reactive arthritis synovial fluid and blood were previously reported to contain some motif variants. Clones tied to disease were said to be significantly enriched in matched ankylosing spondylitis synovial fluid.

Each TCR beta library was made by quantitative 5'-RACE that incorporated molecular barcodes. TCRdb passed the 5' RACE reads through MiXCR, listing each CDR3 protein once. This sample has about 450,000 distinct CDR3 sequences; roughly 27% occur once, and the top ten carry about 1%. This rearrangement joins TRBV4-2 to TRBJ2-1; 13 bases are a match to TRBD2. The sample was blood, either unsorted or a sorted T cell fraction (not recorded which). This receptor was taken from a male donor with ankylosing spondylitis. CDR3 region: CASSQDLLAGGANEQFF. CDR3 DNA sequence: TGTGCCAGCAGCCAAGATTTACTAGCGGGAGGGGCCAATGAGCAGTTCTTC.